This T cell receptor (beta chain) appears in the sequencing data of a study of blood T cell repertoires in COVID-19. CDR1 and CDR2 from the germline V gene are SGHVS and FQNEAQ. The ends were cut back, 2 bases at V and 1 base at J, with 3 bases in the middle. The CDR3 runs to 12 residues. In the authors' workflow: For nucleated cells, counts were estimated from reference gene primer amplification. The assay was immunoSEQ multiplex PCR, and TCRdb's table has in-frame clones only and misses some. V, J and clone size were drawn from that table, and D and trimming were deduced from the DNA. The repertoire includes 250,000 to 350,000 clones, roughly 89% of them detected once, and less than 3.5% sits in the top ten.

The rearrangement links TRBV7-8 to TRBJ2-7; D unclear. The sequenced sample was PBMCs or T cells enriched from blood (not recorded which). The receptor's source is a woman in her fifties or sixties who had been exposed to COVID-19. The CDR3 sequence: CASSLYSYEQYF. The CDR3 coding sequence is TGTGCCAGCAGCTTATATTCCTACGAGCAGTACTTC.